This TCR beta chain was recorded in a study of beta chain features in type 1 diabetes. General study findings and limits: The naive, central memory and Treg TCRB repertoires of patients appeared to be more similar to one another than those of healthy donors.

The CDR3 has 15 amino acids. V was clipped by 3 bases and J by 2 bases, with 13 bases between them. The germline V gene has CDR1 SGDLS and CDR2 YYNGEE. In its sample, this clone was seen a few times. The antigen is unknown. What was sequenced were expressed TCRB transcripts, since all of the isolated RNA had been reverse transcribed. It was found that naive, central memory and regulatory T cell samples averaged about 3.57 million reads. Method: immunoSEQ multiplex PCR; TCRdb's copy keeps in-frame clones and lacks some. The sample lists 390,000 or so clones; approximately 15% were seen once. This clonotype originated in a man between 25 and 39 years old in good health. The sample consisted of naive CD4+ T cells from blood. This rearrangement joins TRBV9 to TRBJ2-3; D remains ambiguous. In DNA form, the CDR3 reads TGTGCCAGCAGCGAGGGAAGACAAGACACAGATACGCAGTATTTT. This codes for CASSEGRQDTDTQYF.